This TCR beta chain was sequenced for a study of blood T cell repertoires in COVID-19. Turning to the study itself: The origin of the acute and convalescent COVID-19 samples was the United States, Italy and Spain. T cells, B-cell-depleted T cells, or PBMCs supplied cDNA or gDNA.

Original processing methods: Estimation of nucleated cell counts relied on the amplification of reference gene primers. The repertoire was sequenced with immunoSEQ multiplex PCR; TCRdb's copy has only in-frame clones and lacks some. D and trimming were read from the DNA, whereas the V and J calls and clone size are those reported in that table. The sample has about 180,000 clones, approximately 83% seen once. This clone was detected only a few times. The CDR3 spans 13 residues. Deletions cut 5 bases from V and 6 bases from J, with 14 bases between. In germline, CDR1 is SGHVS, CDR2 FQNEAQ. This rearrangement joins TRBV7-8 to TRBJ2-7; TRBD1 is a possible D gene (5 bases). The source material was peripheral blood. The sequence was collected from a human donor with active or convalescent COVID-19. The donor label of this sample is uncertain. The DNA for the CDR3 is TGTGCCAGCAGCCCCCTCGAAAGGGGCGAGCAGTACTTC. The encoded protein is CASSPLERGEQYF.